Listed here are 4 T cell receptor beta chains from one sample, sequenced in a study of a mutant IDH1 vaccine in newly diagnosed glioma. Described time point: week 35, safety follow-up. The vaccine gave 300 ug of a 20-mer mutant IDH1 peptide subcutaneously per dose. The table came from immunoSEQ multiplex PCR; TCRdb's copy has only in-frame clones and leaves some out. The sample gives about 64,000 clones, roughly 68% of which show up once; 4.7% is in the top ten. What these receptors recognize is not known. The sample in question was PBMCs, obtained from a glioma patient whose treatment included an IDH1 peptide vaccine. These receptors were taken from a man over 45 with glioma.

The genes are TRBV2 and TRBJ2-3; the D is unclear. This CDR3 spans 12 amino acids. CDR1 and CDR2 (germline): SNHLY, FYNNEI. V was pared by 3 bases and J by 4 bases, with 5 bases between. The CDR3 sequence: CASSDNSDTQYF. The CDR3, as DNA: TGTGCCAGCAGTGATAATTCAGATACGCAGTATTTT.

The chain carries TRBV5-1 and TRBJ2-5; tentatively, D is TRBD2 (6 bases). The CDR3 has 15 residues. V was trimmed by 0 bases and J by 2 bases, leaving 11 bases between them. The germline CDR1 and CDR2 sequences are SGHRS and YFSETQ. DNA of the CDR3: TGCGCCAGCAGCTTGGGGCTAGCGCTACAAGAGACCCAGTACTTC. Encoded protein: CASSLGLALQETQYF.

The V gene is TRBV29-1, the J gene TRBJ2-7; D possibly corresponds to TRBD1 (7 bases). Trimming cost V 7 bases and J 2 bases, with 12 bases left between them. This CDR3 has 12 amino acids. Per the germline V gene, CDR1 is SQVTM and CDR2 is ANQGSEA. The CDR3 DNA is TGCAGCGCCCAGGGGGGAACCTACGAGCAGTACTTC. This sequence encodes CSAQGGTYEQYF.

This sequence joins TRBV27 and TRBJ1-6; D gene unclear. Looked up from germline, CDR1 is MNHEY and CDR2 is SMNVEV (reference sequence). Trimming took off 8 bases at V and 10 bases at J, with 12 bases between the two ends. CDR3 length: 12 residues. The CDR3 nucleotides read TGTGCCAGCTGTAGACCCGGGTCACCCCTCCACTTT. Translating it yields CASCRPGSPLHF.